This T cell receptor (beta chain) was sequenced in a study of cytomegalovirus exposure and HLA in healthy donors. PCR involved 60 Vbeta and 13 Jbeta primers. Measured with immunoSEQ multiplex PCR; TCRdb has only the in-frame clones, and not every one. In all, the sample yields 100,000 to 150,000 clones. Material for sequencing was PBMCs. This clonotype originated in a woman aged 40-49 years in good health and CMV-seronegative.

The CDR3 nucleotides read TGTGCCAGCAGCCCAACAATGAACACTGAAGCTTTCTTT. It is translated as CASSPTMNTEAFF. This rearrangement joins TRBV7-9 to TRBJ1-1; D is ambiguous. The V end was cut by 5 bases, the J end by 0 bases, with 7 bases between. CDR1 is SEHNR and CDR2 is FQNEAQ in the germline V gene (reference sequence). The CDR3 runs to 13 residues.